A single sample is the source of the 13 T cell receptor beta chains below, sequenced in a study of cytomegalovirus exposure and HLA in healthy donors. 60 Vbeta and 13 Jbeta primers were used in PCR. Sequencing used immunoSEQ multiplex PCR; TCRdb keeps in-frame clones, though not all of them. The sample has around 140,000 clones, around four fifths seen once. The sequenced material came from PBMCs. Receptor source: a man aged 30 to 39 in good health and CMV-seropositive.

This clone appeared a single time. V gene TRBV27 combines with J gene TRBJ2-1, with 13 bases matching TRBD2. Germline V lookup: CDR1 MNHEY, CDR2 SMNVEV (reference sequence). CDR3 length equals 16 residues. Unmatched junction bases numbered 8, after V lost 4 bases and J lost 8 bases. The CDR3 DNA reads as TGTGCCAGCAGTTCCACGGGGACTAGCGGGGCGTATGAGCAGTTCTTC. It codes for CASSSTGTSGAYEQFF.

J is TRBJ2-3 and V is TRBV9, with 11 bases lining up with TRBD2. The V gene's germline CDR1 is SGDLS and CDR2 YYNGEE. J lost 0 bases, V lost 0 bases, and 6 bases had no gene match. This CDR3 has 18 residues. CDR3 residues: CASSVGASGGISTDTQYF. The DNA of the CDR3 is TGTGCCAGCAGCGTAGGGGCTAGCGGGGGGATTAGCACAGATACGCAGTATTTT. The full variable domain, with the rest looked up from reference TRBV9 and TRBJ2-3, is DSGVTQTPKHLITATGQRVTLRCSPRSGDLSVYWYQQSLDQGLQFLIQYYNGEERAKGNILERFSAQQFPDLHSELNLSSLELGDSALYFCASSVGASGGISTDTQYFGPGTRLTVL.

The chain carries TRBV11-3 and TRBJ2-7, with TRBD1 as a possible D gene (6 bases). CDR3 length equals 13 residues. Trimming removed 3 bases at V and 7 bases at J, with 13 bases between. From germline, CDR1 is SGHNT and CDR2 YENEEA. CDR3 amino acids: CASSFTGRSEQYF. CDR3 nucleotides: TGTGCCAGCAGCTTCACAGGGCGCTCGGAGCAGTACTTC.

The chain joins TRBV6-1 to TRBJ1-5; no definite D call. This CDR3 is 12 amino acids long. Between the trimmed V and J ends, which lost 2 bases and 9 bases, there was a span of 8 bases. Germline loops: CDR1 MNHNS, CDR2 SASEGT. This CDR3 reads CASSELVRPQHF. The CDR3, as DNA: TGTGCCAGCAGTGAATTGGTGAGGCCCCAGCATTTT.

V usage is TRBV11-3 and J usage is TRBJ2-5; TRBD2 matches at 15 bases. The CDR3 extends over 19 amino acids. The V gene's germline CDR1 is SGHNT and CDR2 YENEEA. The V and J ends lost 5 bases and 3 bases, in that order; junction bases with no gene match: 13. The CDR3 sequence is CASSPGPGLAGGGEETQYF. DNA for the CDR3: TGTGCCAGCAGCCCGGGACCGGGACTAGCGGGGGGCGGTGAAGAGACCCAGTACTTC.

This chain connects TRBV6-1 to TRBJ2-6, with 8 nucleotides matching TRBD2. Germline V gene data show CDR1 as MNHNS and CDR2 as SASEGT. J lost 1 base, V lost 6 bases, and 2 bases had no gene match. The CDR3 is 15 amino acids. In DNA form, the CDR3 reads TGTGCCAGCAGCGGGGGGGGATCTGGGGCCAACGTCCTGACTTTC. It codes for CASSGGGSGANVLTF.

There are a few counts of this clone. This chain connects TRBV4-1 to TRBJ1-4; TRBD1 agrees at 8 bases. The V gene's germline CDR1 is MGHRA and CDR2 YSYEKL. The CDR3 is 14 amino acids. J lost 8 bases, V lost 4 bases, and 6 bases had no gene match. This chain's CDR3 is CASSRGQGGEKLFF. CDR3 bases: TGCGCCAGCAGCCGCGGACAGGGAGGGGAAAAACTGTTTTTT.

Worth noting for this clone: Other DNA sequences from this sample encode an identical CDR3 as well. The gene calls are TRBV14 and TRBJ1-1; D may be TRBD1 (5 bases). The V end lost 0 bases, the J end lost 0 bases, and 11 bases lay between the germline ends. Germline values: CDR1 SGHDN, CDR2 FVKESK. CDR3 size: 16 residues. CDR3 sequence reads: CASSQDWGSLNTEAFF. The CDR3 DNA sequence: TGTGCCAGCAGCCAAGATTGGGGCAGCCTGAACACTGAAGCTTTCTTT. The variable domain in full, with the rest retrieved from reference TRBV14 and TRBJ1-1, is EAGVTQFPSHSVIEKGQTVTLRCDPISGHDNLYWYRRVMGKEIKFLLHFVKESKQDESGMPNNRFLAERTGGTYSTLKVQPAELEDSGVYFCASSQDWGSLNTEAFFGQGTRLTVV.

The V and J genes are TRBV25-1 and TRBJ1-4, with D maybe TRBD1 (5 bases). The CDR3 covers 14 residues. In germline, CDR1 is MGHDK, CDR2 SYGVNS. Trimming left V 3 bases short and J 8 bases short, with 13 bases between. Written as DNA, the CDR3 is TGTGCCAGCAGTGAGGGAGGGGTTGGCGAAAAACTGTTTTTT. Its protein is CASSEGGVGEKLFF.

This clone occurred a few times. The V and J genes are TRBV7-9 and TRBJ1-3; no firm D call. The CDR3 extends over 11 amino acids. Trimming left V 7 bases short and J 3 bases short, with 4 bases between. The germline gives CDR1 SEHNR, CDR2 FQNEAQ (reference sequence). CDR3 DNA sequence: TGTGCCAGCACCATTGGAAACACCATATATTTT. As protein: CASTIGNTIYF.

This clone was recorded only once. This chain's CDR3 is CASSFTGVKGEQYF. CDR3 nucleotide sequence: TGTGCCAGCAGCTTTACGGGAGTCAAGGGTGAGCAGTACTTC. V gene TRBV5-8 combines with J gene TRBJ2-7; possibly TRBD2 for D (6 bases). Between the trimmed V and J ends, which lost 2 bases and 7 bases, there was a span of 16 bases. There are 14 residues in the CDR3. Germline V gene data show CDR1 as SGHTS and CDR2 as YDEGEE.

This chain connects TRBV2 to TRBJ2-1, with TRBD1 identical over 9 bases. Germline lookup yields CDR1 SNHLY and CDR2 FYNNEI. The junction had 11 bases not matched to a gene; V was cut back by 6 bases and J by 14 bases. The CDR3 sequence is 13 residues long. The CDR3 spells CASSRGTGKFEFF. The CDR3 region has the DNA TGTGCCAGCAGCCGTGGGACAGGGAAGTTTGAGTTCTTC.

This chain links TRBV4-1 with TRBJ2-1; D may be TRBD1 (6 bases). Germline lookup yields CDR1 MGHRA and CDR2 YSYEKL. V was trimmed by 5 bases and J by 5 bases, leaving 13 bases between them. This CDR3 spans 14 amino acids. The CDR3 region has the DNA TGCGCCAGCAGCGACCGACAGGTAAACAATGAGCAGTTCTTC. This encodes CASSDRQVNNEQFF.